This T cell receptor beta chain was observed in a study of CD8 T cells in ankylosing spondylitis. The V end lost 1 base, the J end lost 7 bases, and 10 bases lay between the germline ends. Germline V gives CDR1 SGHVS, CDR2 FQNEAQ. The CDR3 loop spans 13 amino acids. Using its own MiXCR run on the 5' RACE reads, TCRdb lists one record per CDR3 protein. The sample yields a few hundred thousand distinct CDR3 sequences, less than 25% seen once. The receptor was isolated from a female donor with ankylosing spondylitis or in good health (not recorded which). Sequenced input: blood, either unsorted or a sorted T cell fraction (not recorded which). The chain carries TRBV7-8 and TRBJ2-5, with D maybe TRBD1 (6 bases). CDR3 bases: TGTGCCAGCAGCTTAGAGGGGGTAGGGACCCAGTACTTC. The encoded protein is CASSLEGVGTQYF. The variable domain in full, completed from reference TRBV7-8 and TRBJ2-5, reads GAGVSQSPRYKVAKRGQDVALRCDPISGHVSLFWYQQALGQGPEFLTYFQNEAQLDKSGLPSDRFFAERPEGSVSTLKIQRTQQEDSAVYLCASSLEGVGTQYFGPGTRLLVL.